This TCR beta chain was found in a study of T cell responses to AZD1222 COVID-19 vaccine. Study results and caveats: Reportedly, nearly half of unique spike TCRs recognized epitopes outside B.1.351/B.1.1.7 mutations. Baseline antibody screening turned up just a handful of seropositive AZD1222 recipients. Females outnumbered males among donors, who were mostly white British; clonal diversity was possibly underestimated.

Notes on this clone: Its antigen is not identified.

Second doses were pooled across both intervals (about 4 or about 12 weeks). Profiled with immunoSEQ multiplex PCR; TCRdb holds only in-frame clones, not every one. The table includes about 100,000 clones, around 87% detected once. The germline V gene encodes CDR1 SGHNT and CDR2 YENEEA. CDR3 length: 15 residues. Trimming pared 0 bases from V and 0 bases from J, leaving 8 bases between. The sequenced sample was peripheral blood, obtained 28 days after the second AZD1222 dose. The origin of this receptor is an adult who received the AZD1222 COVID-19 vaccine. The V call is TRBV11-3, the J call TRBJ1-1; D not resolved. CDR3 nucleotides: TGTGCCAGCAGCTTAGATAATGAGTTGAACACTGAAGCTTTCTTT. Translated, it gives CASSLDNELNTEAFF.